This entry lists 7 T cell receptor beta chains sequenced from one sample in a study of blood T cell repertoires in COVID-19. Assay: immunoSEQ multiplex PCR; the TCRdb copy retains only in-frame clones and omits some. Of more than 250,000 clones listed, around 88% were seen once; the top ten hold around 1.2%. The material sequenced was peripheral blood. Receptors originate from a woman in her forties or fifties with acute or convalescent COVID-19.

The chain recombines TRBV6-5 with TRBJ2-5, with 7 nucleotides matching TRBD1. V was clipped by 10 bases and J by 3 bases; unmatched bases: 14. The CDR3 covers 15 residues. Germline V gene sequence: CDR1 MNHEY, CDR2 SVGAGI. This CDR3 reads CATYGDSTIEETQYF. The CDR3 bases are TGTGCCACTTATGGGGACAGCACTATAGAAGAGACCCAGTACTTC.

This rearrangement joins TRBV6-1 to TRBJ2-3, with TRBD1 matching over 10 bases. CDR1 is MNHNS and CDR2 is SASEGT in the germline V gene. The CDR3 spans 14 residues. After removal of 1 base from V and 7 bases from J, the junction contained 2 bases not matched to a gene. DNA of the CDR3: TGTGCCAGCAGTGAAGGGACAGGGGGAAATACGCAGTATTTT. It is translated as CASSEGTGGNTQYF.

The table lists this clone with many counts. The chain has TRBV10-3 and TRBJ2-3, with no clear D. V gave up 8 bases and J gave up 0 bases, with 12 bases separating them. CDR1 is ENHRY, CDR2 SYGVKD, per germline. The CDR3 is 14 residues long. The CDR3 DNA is TGTGCCATCGGGCCGGCCATTAGCACAGATACGCAGTATTTT. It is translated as CAIGPAISTDTQYF.

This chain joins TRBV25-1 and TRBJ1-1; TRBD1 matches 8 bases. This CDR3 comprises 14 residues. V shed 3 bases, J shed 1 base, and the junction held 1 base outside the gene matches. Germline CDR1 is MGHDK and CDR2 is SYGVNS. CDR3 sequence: CASSDDRGNTEAFF. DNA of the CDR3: TGTGCCAGCAGTGATGACAGGGGGAACACTGAAGCTTTCTTT.

CDR3 region: CASSMEHRLAYNEQFF. The CDR3 coding sequence is TGTGCCAGTAGTATGGAACATCGGCTAGCCTACAATGAGCAGTTCTTC. This chain connects TRBV19 to TRBJ2-1; D is uncertain. Per germline, CDR1 LNHDA and CDR2 SQIVND (reference sequence). The V end was cut by 3 bases, the J end by 2 bases, with 14 bases between. The CDR3 consists of 16 residues.

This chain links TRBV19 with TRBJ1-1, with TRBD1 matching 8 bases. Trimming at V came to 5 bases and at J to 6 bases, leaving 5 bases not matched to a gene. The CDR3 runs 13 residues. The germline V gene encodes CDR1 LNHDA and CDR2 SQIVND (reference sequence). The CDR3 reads CASSVGQASEAFF. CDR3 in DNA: TGTGCCAGTAGTGTGGGACAGGCTTCTGAAGCTTTCTTT.

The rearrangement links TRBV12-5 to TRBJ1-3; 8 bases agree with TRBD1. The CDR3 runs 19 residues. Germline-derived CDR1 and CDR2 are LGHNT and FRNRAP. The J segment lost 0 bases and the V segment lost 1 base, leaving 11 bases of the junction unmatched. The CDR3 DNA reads TGTGCTAGTGGTTTGGATACCGGCGGACAGGGCGCCTCTGGAAACACCATATATTTT. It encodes CASGLDTGGQGASGNTIYF.